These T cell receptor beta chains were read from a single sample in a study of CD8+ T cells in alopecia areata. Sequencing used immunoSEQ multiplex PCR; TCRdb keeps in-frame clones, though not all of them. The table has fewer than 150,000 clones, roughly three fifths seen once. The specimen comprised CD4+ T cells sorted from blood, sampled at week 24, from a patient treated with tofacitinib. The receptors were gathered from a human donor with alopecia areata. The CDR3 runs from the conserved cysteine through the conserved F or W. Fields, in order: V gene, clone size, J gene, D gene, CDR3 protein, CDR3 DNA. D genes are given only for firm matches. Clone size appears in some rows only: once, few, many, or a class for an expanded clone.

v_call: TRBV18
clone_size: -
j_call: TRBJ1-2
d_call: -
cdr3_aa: CASSREGGGYGYTF
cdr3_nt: TGTGCCAGCTCACGGGAAGGAGGCGGCTATGGCTACACCTTC

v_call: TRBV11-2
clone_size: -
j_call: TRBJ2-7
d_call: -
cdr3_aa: CASSLGPVPGEQYF
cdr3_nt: TGTGCCAGCAGCTTAGGACCTGTTCCGGGCGAGCAGTACTTC

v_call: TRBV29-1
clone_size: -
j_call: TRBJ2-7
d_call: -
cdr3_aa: CSVGGPSDEQYF
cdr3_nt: TGCAGCGTGGGGGGACCCTCGGACGAGCAGTACTTC

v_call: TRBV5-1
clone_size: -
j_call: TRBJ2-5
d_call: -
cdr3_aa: CASSSGGGETQYF
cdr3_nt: TGCGCCAGCAGCTCGGGTGGAGGAGAGACCCAGTACTTC

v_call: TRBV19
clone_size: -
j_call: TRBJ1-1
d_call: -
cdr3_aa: CASSISLALRDTEAFF
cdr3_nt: TGTGCCAGTAGTATCTCCCTGGCCCTTCGGGACACTGAAGCTTTCTTT

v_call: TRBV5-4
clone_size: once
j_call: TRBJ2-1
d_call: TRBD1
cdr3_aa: CASSIRQGNEQFF
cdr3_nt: TGTGCCAGCAGCATAAGACAGGGCAATGAGCAGTTCTTC

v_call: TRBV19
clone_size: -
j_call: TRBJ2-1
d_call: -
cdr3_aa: CASSNLGANEQFF
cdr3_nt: TGTGCCAGTAGTAATCTGGGGGCTAATGAGCAGTTCTTC

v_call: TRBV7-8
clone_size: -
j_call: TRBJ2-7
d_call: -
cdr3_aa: CASSLASGTEQYF
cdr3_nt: TGTGCCAGCAGCCTAGCTTCAGGGACCGAGCAGTACTTC

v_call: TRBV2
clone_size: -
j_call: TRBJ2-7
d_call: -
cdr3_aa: CASRNRDTSYEQYF
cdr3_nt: TGTGCCAGCAGGAACCGGGACACCTCCTACGAGCAGTACTTC

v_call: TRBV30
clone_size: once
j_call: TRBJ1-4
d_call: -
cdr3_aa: CAWAPHLYEKLFF
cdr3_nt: TGTGCCTGGGCCCCACATCTCTATGAAAAACTGTTTTTT

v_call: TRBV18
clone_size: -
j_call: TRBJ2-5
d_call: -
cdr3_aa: CASSRAWRETQYF
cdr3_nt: TGTGCCAGCTCACGAGCGTGGAGAGAGACCCAGTACTTC

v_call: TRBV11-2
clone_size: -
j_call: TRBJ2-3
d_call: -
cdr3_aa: CASSPSGPEGGTQYF
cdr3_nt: TGTGCCAGCAGCCCTTCGGGACCGGAAGGGGGTACGCAGTATTTT

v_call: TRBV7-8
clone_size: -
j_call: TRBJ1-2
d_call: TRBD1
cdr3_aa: CASSENRDRVYGYTF
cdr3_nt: TGTGCCAGCAGCGAGAACCGGGACAGGGTTTATGGCTACACCTTC

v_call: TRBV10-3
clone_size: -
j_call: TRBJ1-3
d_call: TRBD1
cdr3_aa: CAIGTGPGGNTIYF
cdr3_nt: TGTGCCATCGGGACAGGGCCTGGAGGAAACACCATATATTTT

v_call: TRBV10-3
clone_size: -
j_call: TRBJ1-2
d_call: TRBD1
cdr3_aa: CAISESGQGSPNYGYTF
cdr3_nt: TGTGCCATCAGTGAGTCGGGACAGGGGAGTCCTAACTATGGCTACACCTTC

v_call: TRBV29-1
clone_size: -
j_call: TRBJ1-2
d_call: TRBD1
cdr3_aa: CSVLTGDGYGYTF
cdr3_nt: TGCAGCGTTCTGACAGGGGATGGCTATGGCTACACCTTC

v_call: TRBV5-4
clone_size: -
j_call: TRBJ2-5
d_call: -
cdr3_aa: CASSSEWDGETQYF
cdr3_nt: TGTGCCAGCAGCTCTGAGTGGGACGGGGAGACCCAGTACTTC

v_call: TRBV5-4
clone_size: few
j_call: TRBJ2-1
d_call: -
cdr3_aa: CASSLVGGPRGEQFF
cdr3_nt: TGTGCCAGCAGCTTAGTGGGGGGCCCGAGGGGTGAGCAGTTCTTC

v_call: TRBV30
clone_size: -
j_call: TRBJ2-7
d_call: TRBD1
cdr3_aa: CAWGGQGSYEQYF
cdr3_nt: TGTGCCTGGGGCGGACAGGGGAGCTACGAGCAGTACTTC

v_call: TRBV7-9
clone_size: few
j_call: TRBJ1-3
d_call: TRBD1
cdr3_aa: CASSSGQGTGNTIYF
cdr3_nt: TGTGCCAGCAGCTCAGGACAGGGGACTGGAAACACCATATATTTT

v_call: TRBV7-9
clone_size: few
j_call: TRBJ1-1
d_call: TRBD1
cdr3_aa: CASMTGAGSTEAFF
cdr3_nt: TGTGCCAGCATGACAGGGGCAGGGAGCACTGAAGCTTTCTTT

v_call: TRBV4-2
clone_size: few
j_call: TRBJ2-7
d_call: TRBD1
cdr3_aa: CASSQEGTGIPYEQYF
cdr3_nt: TGTGCCAGCAGCCAAGAAGGGACAGGGATCCCCTACGAGCAGTACTTC

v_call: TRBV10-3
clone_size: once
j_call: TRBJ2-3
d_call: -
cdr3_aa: CAITERDTQYF
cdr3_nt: TGTGCCATCACCGAAAGAGATACGCAGTATTTT

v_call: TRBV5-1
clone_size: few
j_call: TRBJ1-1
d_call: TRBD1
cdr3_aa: CASSLRQGANTEAFF
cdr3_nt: TGCGCCAGCAGCCTTCGACAGGGCGCGAACACTGAAGCTTTCTTT

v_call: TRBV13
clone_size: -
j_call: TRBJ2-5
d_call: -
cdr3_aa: CASSLETQETQYF
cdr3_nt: TGTGCCAGCAGCTTAGAGACTCAAGAGACCCAGTACTTC

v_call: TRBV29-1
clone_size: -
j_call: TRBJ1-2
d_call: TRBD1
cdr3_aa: CSVEADRADGYTF
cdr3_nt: TGCAGCGTTGAAGCGGACAGGGCAGATGGCTACACCTTC

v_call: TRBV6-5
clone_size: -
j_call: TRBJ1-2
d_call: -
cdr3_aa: CASTDGRAGYTF
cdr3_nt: TGTGCCAGCACCGATGGACGGGCAGGCTACACCTTC

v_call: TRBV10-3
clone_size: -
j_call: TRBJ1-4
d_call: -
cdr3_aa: CAISGGGSTNEKLFF
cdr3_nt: TGTGCCATCAGTGGAGGCGGTTCGACTAATGAAAAACTGTTTTTT

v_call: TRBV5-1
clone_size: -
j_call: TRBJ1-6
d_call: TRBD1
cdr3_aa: CASSSGDSSYNSPLHF
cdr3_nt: TGCGCCAGCAGCTCCGGGGACAGCTCCTATAATTCACCCCTCCACTTT

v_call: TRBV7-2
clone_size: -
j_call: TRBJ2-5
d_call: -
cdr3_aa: CASSRVLQETQYF
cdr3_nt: TGTGCCAGCAGCCGAGTCCTCCAAGAGACCCAGTACTTC

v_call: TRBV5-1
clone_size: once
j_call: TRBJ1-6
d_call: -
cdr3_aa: CASSTGTRDSPLHF
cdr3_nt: TGCGCCAGCAGCACCGGGACGAGGGATTCACCCCTCCACTTT

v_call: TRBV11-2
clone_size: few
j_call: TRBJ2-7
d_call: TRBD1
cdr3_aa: CASSIGQVGEQYF
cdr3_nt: TGTGCCAGCAGCATCGGACAGGTGGGCGAGCAGTACTTC

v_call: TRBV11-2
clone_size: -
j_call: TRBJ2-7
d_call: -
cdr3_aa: CASSHPGDGSYEQYF
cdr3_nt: TGTGCCAGCAGTCACCCCGGGGACGGGTCCTACGAGCAGTACTTC

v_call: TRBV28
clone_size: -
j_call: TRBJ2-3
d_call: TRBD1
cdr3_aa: CASITAGQGADTQYF
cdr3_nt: TGTGCCAGCATAACGGCCGGACAGGGGGCAGATACGCAGTATTTT

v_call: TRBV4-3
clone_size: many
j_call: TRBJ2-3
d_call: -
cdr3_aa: CASSQDNRRVGGTDTQYF
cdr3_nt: TGCGCCAGCAGCCAAGATAATAGAAGGGTGGGAGGCACAGATACGCAGTATTTT

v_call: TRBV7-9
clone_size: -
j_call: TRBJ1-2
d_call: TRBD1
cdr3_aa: CASSPFSGTAIYGYTF
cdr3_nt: TGTGCCAGCAGCCCCTTCTCCGGGACAGCAATCTACGGCTACACCTTC

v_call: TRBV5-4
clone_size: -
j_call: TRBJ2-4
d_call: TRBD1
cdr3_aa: CASSSPGQGAYF
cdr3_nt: TGTGCCAGCAGCTCACCGGGACAGGGTGCGTACTTC

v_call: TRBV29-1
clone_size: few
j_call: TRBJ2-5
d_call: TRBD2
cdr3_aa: CSGLAGGETQYF
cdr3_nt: TGCAGCGGCTTAGCGGGGGGAGAGACCCAGTACTTC

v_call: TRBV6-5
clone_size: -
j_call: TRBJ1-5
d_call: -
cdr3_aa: CASRAGGNQPQHF
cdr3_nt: TGTGCCAGCCGCGCGGGGGGCAATCAGCCCCAGCATTTT